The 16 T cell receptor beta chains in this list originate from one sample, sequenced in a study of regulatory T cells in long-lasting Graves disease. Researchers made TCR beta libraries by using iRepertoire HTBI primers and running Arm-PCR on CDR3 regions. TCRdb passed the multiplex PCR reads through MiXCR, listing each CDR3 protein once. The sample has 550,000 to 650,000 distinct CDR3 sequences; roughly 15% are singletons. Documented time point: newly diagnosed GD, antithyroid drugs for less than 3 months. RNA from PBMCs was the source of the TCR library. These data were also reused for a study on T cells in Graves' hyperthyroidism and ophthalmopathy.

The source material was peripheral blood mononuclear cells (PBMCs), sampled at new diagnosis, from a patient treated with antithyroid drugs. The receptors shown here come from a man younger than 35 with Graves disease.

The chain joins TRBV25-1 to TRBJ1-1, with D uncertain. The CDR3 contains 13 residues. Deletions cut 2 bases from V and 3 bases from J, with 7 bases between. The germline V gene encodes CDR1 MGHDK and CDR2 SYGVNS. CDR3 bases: TGTGCCAGCAGTGAAAGAACGGACACTGAAGCTTTCTTT. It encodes CASSERTDTEAFF.

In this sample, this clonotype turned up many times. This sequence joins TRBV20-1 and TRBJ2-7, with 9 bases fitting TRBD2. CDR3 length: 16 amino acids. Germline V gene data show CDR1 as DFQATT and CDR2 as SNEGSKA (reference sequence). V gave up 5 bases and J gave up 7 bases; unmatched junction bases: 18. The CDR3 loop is CSAFHPRGAGGSEQYF. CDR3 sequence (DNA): TGCAGTGCTTTTCACCCTAGGGGAGCGGGAGGTAGTGAGCAGTACTTC.

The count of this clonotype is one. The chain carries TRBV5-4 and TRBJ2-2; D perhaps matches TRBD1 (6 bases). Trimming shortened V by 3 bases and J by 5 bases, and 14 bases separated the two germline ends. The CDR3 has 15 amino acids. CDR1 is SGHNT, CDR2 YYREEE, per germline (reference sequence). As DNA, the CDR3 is TGTGCCAGCAGCTCCCCTACAGGGAGTACCGGGGAGCTGTTTTTT. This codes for CASSSPTGSTGELFF.

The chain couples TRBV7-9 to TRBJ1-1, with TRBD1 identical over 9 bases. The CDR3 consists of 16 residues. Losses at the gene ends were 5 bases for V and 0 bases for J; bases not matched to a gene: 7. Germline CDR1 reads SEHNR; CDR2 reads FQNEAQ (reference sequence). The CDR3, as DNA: TGTGCCAGCAGCCCGAGGACAGGGGACATGAACACTGAAGCTTTCTTT. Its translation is CASSPRTGDMNTEAFF. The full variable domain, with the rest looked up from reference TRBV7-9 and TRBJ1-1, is DTGVSQNPRHKITKRGQNVTFRCDPISEHNRLYWYRQTLGQGPEFLTYFQNEAQLEKSRLLSDRFSAERPKGSFSTLEIQRTEQGDSAMYLCASSPRTGDMNTEAFFGQGTRLTVV.

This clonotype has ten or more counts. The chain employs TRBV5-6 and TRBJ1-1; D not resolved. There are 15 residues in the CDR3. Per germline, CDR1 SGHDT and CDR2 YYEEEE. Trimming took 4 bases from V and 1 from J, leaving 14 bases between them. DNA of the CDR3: TGTGCCAGCAGCCCTGCGGCCCGGGGGAACACTGAAGCTTTCTTT. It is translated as CASSPAARGNTEAFF.

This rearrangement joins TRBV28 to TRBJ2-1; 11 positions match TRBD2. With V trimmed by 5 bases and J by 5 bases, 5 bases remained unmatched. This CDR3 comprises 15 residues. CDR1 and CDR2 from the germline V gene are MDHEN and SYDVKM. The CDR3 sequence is CASSVAGGPDNEQFF. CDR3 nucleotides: TGTGCCAGCAGTGTAGCGGGAGGGCCGGACAATGAGCAGTTCTTC.

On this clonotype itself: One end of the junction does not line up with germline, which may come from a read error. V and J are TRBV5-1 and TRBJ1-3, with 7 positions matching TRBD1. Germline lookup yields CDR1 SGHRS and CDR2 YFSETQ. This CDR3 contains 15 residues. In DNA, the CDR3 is TGCGCCAGCAGACCGGAACCTGGGACAGTAACCTTCGGGGATTTT. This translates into CASRPEPGTVTFGDF.

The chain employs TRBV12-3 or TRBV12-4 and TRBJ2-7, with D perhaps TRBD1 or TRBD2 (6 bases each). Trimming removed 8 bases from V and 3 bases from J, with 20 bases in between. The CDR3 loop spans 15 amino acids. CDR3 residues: CASAIARGPVYEQYF. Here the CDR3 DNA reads TGTGCCAGCGCCATTGCCCGGGGGCCTGTCTACGAGCAGTACTTC.

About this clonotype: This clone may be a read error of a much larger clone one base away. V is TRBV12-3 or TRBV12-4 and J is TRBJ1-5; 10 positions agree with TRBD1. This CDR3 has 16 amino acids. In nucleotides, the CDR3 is TGTACCAGCAGTTTAGCGGGACAGGGGATAAGTCAGCCCCAGCATTTT. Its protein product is CTSSLAGQGISQPQHF.

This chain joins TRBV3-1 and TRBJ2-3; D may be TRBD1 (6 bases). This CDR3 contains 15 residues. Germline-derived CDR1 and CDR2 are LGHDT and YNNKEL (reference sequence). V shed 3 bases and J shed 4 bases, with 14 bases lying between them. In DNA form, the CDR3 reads TGTGCCAGCAGCCAGTTTGGGACACGGGCAGATACGCAGTATTTT. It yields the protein CASSQFGTRADTQYF.

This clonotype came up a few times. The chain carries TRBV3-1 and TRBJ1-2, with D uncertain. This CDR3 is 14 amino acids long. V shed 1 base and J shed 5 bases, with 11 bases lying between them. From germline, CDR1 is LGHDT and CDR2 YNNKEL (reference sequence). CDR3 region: CASSQGSSPYGYTF. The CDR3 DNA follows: TGTGCCAGCAGCCAAGGATCTAGTCCATATGGCTACACCTTC. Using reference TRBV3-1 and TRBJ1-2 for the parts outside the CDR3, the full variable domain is DTAVSQTPKYLVTQMGNDKSIKCEQNLGHDTMYWYKQDSKKFLKIMFSYNNKELIINETVPNRFSPKSPDKAHLNLHINSLELGDSAVYFCASSQGSSPYGYTFGSGTRLTVV.

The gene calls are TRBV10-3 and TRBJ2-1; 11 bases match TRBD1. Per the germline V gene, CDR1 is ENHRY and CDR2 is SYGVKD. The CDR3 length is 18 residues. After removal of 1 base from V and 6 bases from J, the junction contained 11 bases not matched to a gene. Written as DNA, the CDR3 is TGTGCCATCAGTGAGTATCGAGGGACAGGGGGACTCCTCAATGAGCAGTTCTTC. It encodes CAISEYRGTGGLLNEQFF.

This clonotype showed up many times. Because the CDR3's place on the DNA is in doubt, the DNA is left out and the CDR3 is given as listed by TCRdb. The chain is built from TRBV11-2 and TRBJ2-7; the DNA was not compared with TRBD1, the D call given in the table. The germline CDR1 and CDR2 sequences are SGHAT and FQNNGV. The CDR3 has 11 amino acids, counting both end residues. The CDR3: CASSWGGGTYF.

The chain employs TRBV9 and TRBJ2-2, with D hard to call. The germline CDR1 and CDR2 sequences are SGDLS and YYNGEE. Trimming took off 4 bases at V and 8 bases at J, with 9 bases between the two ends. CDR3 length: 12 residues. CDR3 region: CASSPRLGELFF. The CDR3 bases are TGTGCCAGCAGCCCCCGACTGGGGGAGCTGTTTTTT.

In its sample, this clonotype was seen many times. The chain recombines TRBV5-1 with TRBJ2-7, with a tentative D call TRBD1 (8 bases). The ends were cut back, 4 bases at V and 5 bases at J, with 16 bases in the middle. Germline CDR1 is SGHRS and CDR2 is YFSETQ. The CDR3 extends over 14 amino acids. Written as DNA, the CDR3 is TGCGCCAGCAGCCAAAGACAGGGGAGGGACGAGCAGTACTTC. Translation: CASSQRQGRDEQYF.

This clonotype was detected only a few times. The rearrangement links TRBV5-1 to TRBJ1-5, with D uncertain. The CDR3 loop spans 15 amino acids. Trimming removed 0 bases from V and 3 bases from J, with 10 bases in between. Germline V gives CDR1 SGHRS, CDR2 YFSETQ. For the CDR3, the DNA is TGCGCCAGCAGCTTGGCCGGATTGAACAATCAGCCCCAGCATTTT. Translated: CASSLAGLNNQPQHF.